The T cell receptor (beta chain) under discussion was sequenced for a study of low-dose radiotherapy and immunotherapy resistance in tumors. V lost 4 bases, J lost 1 base, and 15 bases lay in between. Germline V gene sequence: CDR1 SGHDT, CDR2 YYEEEE. This CDR3 has 15 amino acids. Covering alpha and beta chains, TRAV- and TRBV-specific primers were used for the first-strand cDNA. For amplifying TCRs, the PCR ran for about 22 cycles with Phusion, which was used together with a constant-region primer and the adapter on the V primers. In TCRdb, the reads were re-called with MiXCR into one record per CDR3 protein. The repertoire includes about 100,000 distinct CDR3 sequences, roughly 20% of them detected once, and 4.1% sits in the top ten. Time point defined: after trial treatment. Treatment of the sample: LDRT plus nivolumab, ipilimumab, low-dose cyclophosphamide and aspirin (RACIN trial). This clonotype was observed at least ten times.

The V gene is TRBV5-6, the J gene TRBJ2-7, with D possibly being TRBD2 (5 bases). The receptor's source is a male donor with prostate cancer. Sequenced material: PBMCs, taken after low-dose radiotherapy plus immunotherapy. The CDR3 nucleotides are TGTGCCAGCAGCGCCATGTTAACGGGGTCCTACGAGCAGTACTTC. Translation gives CASSAMLTGSYEQYF.